This note documents a single T cell receptor (beta chain) sequence. Its antigen is unknown. This sample was taken from a study of vaccination and CD4 T cells after COVID-19. The Oncomine TCR Beta short-read assay generated sequence data from the DNA of cultured CD4+ T cells. TCRdb redid the calling of the PCR reads with MiXCR, one entry per CDR3 protein. The sample consists of 3,500 to 4,000 distinct CDR3 sequences, 38% of them appearing once. As for treatment: approximately 9-day PBMC culture with coronavirus spike peptide pools or control peptides (ViraFEST assay). Sequenced: CD4+ T cells from blood, cultured in vitro. The receptor's source is a human donor who had recovered from COVID-19.

Here the CDR3 DNA reads TGTGCCTGGAGTGTACGGTCGGACCTTAGCAATCAGCCCCAGCATTTT. It is translated as CAWSVRSDLSNQPQHF. The chain uses TRBV30 and TRBJ1-5; D call uncertain. Trimming left V 0 bases short and J 0 bases short, with 12 bases between. Per germline, CDR1 GTSNPN and CDR2 SVGIG (reference sequence). CDR3 length: 16 amino acids.